The 29 T cell receptor beta chains listed next were all sequenced from one sample in a study of patients and donors after allogeneic stem cell transplantation. From the RT-PCR reads, TCRdb called clonotypes with MiXCR, one entry per CDR3 protein. Altogether more than 75,000 distinct CDR3 sequences are present, 5% being singletons, with the ten largest covering about 3%. The specimen sequenced was blood, either unsorted or a sorted T cell fraction (not recorded which). All receptors come from a human donor who was either an allogeneic HSCT recipient or a stem cell or donor lymphocyte infusion donor (not recorded which). It is not recorded whose cells these are; they may come from a transplant donor.

This clonotype was recorded at least ten times. This rearrangement joins TRBV4-2 to TRBJ1-3; 7 nucleotides agree with TRBD1. Per the germline V gene, CDR1 is LGHNA and CDR2 is YNFKEQ. CDR3 size: 15 residues. V shed 5 bases, J shed 4 bases, and the junction held 8 bases outside the gene matches. In nucleotides, the CDR3 is TGTGCCAGCAGCGCTGAGACAGGGTACGGAAACACCATATATTTT. It translates to CASSAETGYGNTIYF.

The V and J genes are TRBV19 and TRBJ1-1; TRBD1 agrees at 7 bases. The CDR3 totals 13 residues. V was pared by 6 bases and J by 7 bases, with 8 bases of the junction left unmatched. Germline CDR1 is LNHDA and CDR2 is SQIVND (reference sequence). In DNA form, the CDR3 reads TGTGCCAGTAGCAACCGGGACAGACTTGAAGCTTTCTTT. Translated: CASSNRDRLEAFF.

The table lists this clonotype with many counts. The chain is built from TRBV7-9 and TRBJ2-7, with no clear D. Germline lookup yields CDR1 SEHNR and CDR2 FQNEAQ (reference sequence). V shed 3 bases and J shed 0 bases, with 3 bases lying between them. The CDR3 extends over 12 amino acids. The CDR3 loop is CASSFSSYEQYF. The CDR3 nucleotides read TGTGCCAGCAGCTTTAGCTCCTACGAGCAGTACTTC.

The V call is TRBV5-4, the J call TRBJ1-4, with 9 bases fitting TRBD1. V dropped 3 bases and J dropped 8; count of bases not matched to a gene: 2. Germline V gene sequence: CDR1 SGHNT, CDR2 YYREEE (reference sequence). CDR3 size: 13 residues. Here the CDR3 reads CASSWTGEEKLFF. The CDR3 DNA reads TGTGCCAGCAGCTGGACAGGGGAAGAAAAACTGTTTTTT. Variable domain in full (rest from reference TRBV5-4 and TRBJ1-4): ETGVTQSPTHLIKTRGQQVTLRCSSQSGHNTVSWYQQALGQGPQFIFQYYREEENGRGNFPPRFSGLQFPNYSSELNVNALELDDSALYLCASSWTGEEKLFFGSGTQLSVL.

There are a few counts of this clonotype. The chain employs TRBV2 and TRBJ2-3; TRBD2 agrees at 16 bases. CDR3 length: 15 amino acids. CDR1 SNHLY and CDR2 FYNNEI come from the germline V gene. J was trimmed by 2 bases and V by 11 bases; bases with no gene match: 4. The CDR3 loop reads CARGTSGRATDTQYF. The CDR3 nucleotides are TGTGCCCGAGGGACTAGCGGGAGGGCCACAGATACGCAGTATTTT. Drawing the rest from reference TRBV2 and TRBJ2-3, the complete variable domain is EPEVTQTPSHQVTQMGQEVILRCVPISNHLYFYWYRQILGQKVEFLVSFYNNEISEKSEIFDDQFSVERPDGSNFTLKIRSTKLEDSAMYFCARGTSGRATDTQYFGPGTRLTVL.

This clonotype appeared many times. This chain uses TRBV28 with TRBJ2-3; 7 positions match TRBD2. From germline, CDR1 is MDHEN and CDR2 SYDVKM. J was trimmed by 6 bases and V by 5 bases; bases with no gene match: 2. The CDR3 spans 12 residues. CDR3 bases: TGTGCCAGCAGTACGCGGGAGGATACGCAGTATTTT. Its protein product is CASSTREDTQYF.

This CDR3 reads CASSHGRDESQHF. CDR3 coding DNA: TGCGCCAGCAGCCACGGCCGCGATGAATCCCAGCATTTT. V gene TRBV4-1 combines with J gene TRBJ1-5; no definite D call. V was shortened by 3 bases and J by 11 bases, with 14 bases between the two germline ends. CDR1 is MGHRA, CDR2 YSYEKL, per germline. This CDR3 is built from 13 residues.

This clonotype was detected a few times. J is TRBJ2-3 and V is TRBV12-3 or TRBV12-4; 7 bases match TRBD2. The trim removed 6 bases at V and 0 bases at J, leaving 3 bases unmatched. This CDR3 region has 14 residues. The CDR3, as DNA: TGTGCCAGCAGCCTAGCGGCTAGCACAGATACGCAGTATTTT. Protein sequence: CASSLAASTDTQYF.

This clonotype occurred many times. The V call is TRBV29-1, the J call TRBJ2-5; 7 bases are a match to TRBD2. The CDR3 loop spans 14 amino acids. After removal of 3 bases from V and 0 bases from J, the junction contained 4 bases not matched to a gene. Germline CDR1 is SQVTM and CDR2 is ANQGSEA. This chain's CDR3 is CSVEGRAYQETQYF. The DNA for the CDR3 is TGCAGCGTTGAGGGGAGGGCGTACCAAGAGACCCAGTACTTC.

This clonotype was recorded many times. Its ends do not fully match the called genes, so a read error is possible. This chain links TRBV7-2 with TRBJ2-1, with 12 bases fitting TRBD2. Germline V gives CDR1 SGHTA, CDR2 FQGNSA. This CDR3 is 15 amino acids long. The CDR3 protein is CASSLAGGPYNEQFF. In DNA form, the CDR3 reads TGTGCCAGCAGCCTAGCGGGGGGGCCCTACAATGAGCAGTTCTTC.

This clonotype occurred many times. The chain employs TRBV18 and TRBJ2-1; 8 nucleotides align to TRBD2. This CDR3 comprises 16 residues. Germline CDR1 is KGHSH and CDR2 is LQKENI. V was clipped by 4 bases and J by 0 bases; unmatched bases: 5. The CDR3: CASSQSRGVSYNEQFF. In nucleotides, the CDR3 is TGTGCCAGCTCACAGTCGCGGGGGGTCTCCTACAATGAGCAGTTCTTC.

This clonotype has at least ten counts. The V and J genes are TRBV20-1 and TRBJ2-7; D is perhaps TRBD1 (5 bases). Germline V lookup: CDR1 DFQATT, CDR2 SNEGSKA (reference sequence). V shed 1 base and J shed 0 bases, with 22 bases lying between them. This CDR3 has 18 amino acids. CDR3 amino acids: CSARGAPGRAQTSYEQYF. CDR3 nucleotides: TGCAGTGCTAGAGGGGCCCCTGGCAGGGCCCAGACCTCCTACGAGCAGTACTTC.

The CDR3 DNA reads as TGCAGTCCTCGCTTTTCGGGGGCAGCTGAAGCTTTCTTT. Amino acid sequence: CSPRFSGAAEAFF. The chain joins TRBV20-1 to TRBJ1-1; the D gene is possibly TRBD1 (6 bases). Trimming took off 8 bases at V and 6 bases at J, with 19 bases between the two ends. Germline V gives CDR1 DFQATT, CDR2 SNEGSKA (reference sequence). The CDR3 is made up of 13 amino acids.

This clonotype came up many times. This CDR3 reads CASTTDRANVLTF. In DNA, the CDR3 is TGTGCCAGCACTACCGACCGGGCCAACGTCCTGACTTTC. The rearrangement uses TRBV12-3 or TRBV12-4 and TRBJ2-6; D is ambiguous. There are 13 residues in the CDR3. The V gene lost 7 bases and the J gene lost 5 bases, with 9 bases spanning the gap.

This clonotype was counted ten times or more. The V and J genes are TRBV19 and TRBJ2-1; 11 bases fit TRBD2. The CDR3 is 17 residues long. Germline assignment: CDR1 LNHDA and CDR2 SQIVND (reference sequence). Germline trimming cut 5 bases from V and 7 bases from J; bases unmatched to any gene: 13. The CDR3 region is CASSPKDGTSGKNEQFF. As DNA, the CDR3 is TGTGCCAGTAGTCCGAAGGATGGGACTAGCGGAAAAAATGAGCAGTTCTTC.

This clonotype was observed at least ten times. The rearrangement uses TRBV4-1 and TRBJ1-5; D perhaps matches TRBD1 (5 bases). V was pared by 1 base and J by 0 bases, with 10 bases between. This CDR3 spans 16 amino acids. Per germline, CDR1 MGHRA and CDR2 YSYEKL. Here the CDR3 reads CASSQGPRVSNQPQHF. CDR3 bases: TGCGCCAGCAGCCAAGGTCCCAGGGTTAGCAATCAGCCCCAGCATTTT.

The sample holds many counts of this clonotype. The CDR3 nucleotides are TGTGCCAGTAGTCCGGGACAGGGGGCTTTTGGCACTGAAGCTTTCTTT. This translates into CASSPGQGAFGTEAFF. The V and J genes are TRBV19 and TRBJ1-1; 12 positions match TRBD1. Germline assignment: CDR1 LNHDA and CDR2 SQIVND (reference sequence). This CDR3 spans 16 amino acids. Trimming took 5 bases from V and 4 from J; bases not matched to a gene: 8.

This clonotype was counted ten times or more. The chain combines TRBV7-3 with TRBJ2-2, with D possibly TRBD2 on 5 matching bases. From germline, CDR1 is SGHTA and CDR2 FQGTGA. The CDR3 runs to 15 residues. Trimming left V 5 bases short and J 4 bases short, with 14 bases between. CDR3 in amino acids: CASSPRGLVTGELFF. CDR3 sequence (DNA): TGTGCCAGCAGCCCACGAGGACTCGTCACCGGGGAGCTGTTTTTT.

This clonotype has at least ten counts. The chain combines TRBV5-1 with TRBJ1-5; D not certain. Germline V gene lookup returns CDR1 SGHRS and CDR2 YFSETQ. The CDR3 loop spans 16 amino acids. Trimming shortened V by 2 bases and J by 0 bases, and 12 bases separated the two germline ends. CDR3 sequence (DNA): TGCGCCAGCAGCTTTGATCCCTTAGATAGCAATCAGCCCCAGCATTTT. Protein: CASSFDPLDSNQPQHF.

This clonotype appeared many times. The rearrangement joins TRBV5-5 to TRBJ2-2; no clear D gene. Looked up from germline, CDR1 is SGHKS and CDR2 is YYEKEE (reference sequence). V gave up 0 bases and J gave up 3 bases, with 6 bases separating them. This CDR3 spans 14 amino acids. The CDR3 here is CASSLVHDTGELFF. The DNA for the CDR3 is TGTGCCAGCAGCTTGGTCCACGACACCGGGGAGCTGTTTTTT.

This clonotype was recorded many times. The chain has TRBV25-1 and TRBJ2-2; maybe TRBD1 (6 bases). CDR1 is MGHDK, CDR2 SYGVNS, per germline. Trimming removed 3 bases from V and 6 bases from J, with 11 bases in between. This CDR3 has 14 residues. The CDR3 region has the DNA TGTGCCAGCAGTGATAACAGGGAATCCGGGGAGCTGTTTTTT. It specifies CASSDNRESGELFF.

This clonotype was detected only a few times. V gene TRBV29-1 combines with J gene TRBJ2-6; perhaps D is TRBD1 or TRBD2 (5 bases each). This CDR3 is built from 16 residues. Trimming took 6 bases from V and 0 from J, leaving 15 bases between them. Per germline, CDR1 SQVTM and CDR2 ANQGSEA. As DNA, the CDR3 is TGCAGCGTCGAGGGGCAGCCTACCTCTGGGGCCAACGTCCTGACTTTC. Protein sequence: CSVEGQPTSGANVLTF. The entire variable domain, with the rest obtained from reference TRBV29-1 and TRBJ2-6, is as follows: SAVISQKPSRDICQRGTSLTIQCQVDSQVTMMFWYRQQPGQSLTLIATANQGSEATYESGFVIDKFPISRPNLTFSTLTVSNMSPEDSSIYLCSVEGQPTSGANVLTFGAGSRLTVL.

This clonotype was seen many times. This chain connects TRBV6-1 to TRBJ2-7; 7 bases agree with TRBD1. This CDR3 contains 14 residues. Germline values: CDR1 MNHNS, CDR2 SASEGT. J was trimmed by 3 bases and V by 2 bases; bases with no gene match: 4. The CDR3 nucleotides are TGTGCCAGCAGTGAAAGGGGGACAGACTACGAGCAGTACTTC. It codes for CASSERGTDYEQYF.

This clonotype was found many times. J is TRBJ2-3 and V is TRBV7-3; D is tentatively TRBD1 or TRBD2 (5 bases each). The CDR3 spans 14 residues. V was shortened by 5 bases and J by 1 base, with 10 bases between the two germline ends. Germline assignment: CDR1 SGHTA and CDR2 FQGTGA. As DNA, the CDR3 is TGTGCCAGCAGCCATTCGGGGCGCACAGATACGCAGTATTTT. It translates to CASSHSGRTDTQYF. Looking up the rest from reference TRBV7-3 and TRBJ2-3 gives the full variable domain: GAGVSQTPSNKVTEKGKYVELRCDPISGHTALYWYRQSLGQGPEFLIYFQGTGAADDSGLPNDRFFAVRPEGSVSTLKIQRTERGDSAVYLCASSHSGRTDTQYFGPGTRLTVL.

This clonotype was observed many times. The chain combines TRBV20-1 with TRBJ2-3, with 7 bases that match TRBD2. The CDR3 length is 14 residues. Germline CDR1 DFQATT, CDR2 SNEGSKA (reference sequence). V dropped 5 bases and J dropped 5; count of bases not matched to a gene: 10. CDR3 coding DNA: TGCAGTGCTGCTCGCGGGAGTTCTAGAGATACGCAGTATTTT. It codes for CSAARGSSRDTQYF.

This clonotype was recorded many times. The rearrangement joins TRBV11-2 to TRBJ2-5; tentatively, D is TRBD1 or TRBD2 (6 bases each). V was cut by 4 bases and J by 2 bases, with 20 bases left in between. CDR1 and CDR2 from the germline V gene are SGHAT and FQNNGV. The CDR3 consists of 17 residues. The DNA of the CDR3 is TGTGCCAGCAGCTCCCGAGGGTGGGGGGCGATGCAAGAGACCCAGTACTTC. Amino acid sequence: CASSSRGWGAMQETQYF.

In its sample, this clonotype was seen a few times. The genes are TRBV5-1 and TRBJ2-3; D is unclear. Germline CDR1 is SGHRS and CDR2 is YFSETQ. The CDR3 length is 15 residues. The V end lost 0 bases, the J end lost 2 bases, and 10 bases lay between the germline ends. The CDR3 DNA reads TGCGCCAGCAGCTTGGCGCCTAGTAACACAGATACGCAGTATTTT. This codes for CASSLAPSNTDTQYF.

This clonotype was picked up a small number of times. The CDR3 DNA sequence: TGTGCCAGCAATTACGGTCCTAATGAAAAACTGTTTTTT. It encodes CASNYGPNEKLFF. J is TRBJ1-4 and V is TRBV2; D gene uncertain. V gave up 7 bases and J gave up 3 bases, with 9 bases separating them. The V gene's germline CDR1 is SNHLY and CDR2 FYNNEI. The CDR3 runs to 13 residues.

At least ten counts were recorded for this clonotype. CDR3 coding DNA: TGTGCCAGCAGCTCCTGGATACGGCGGGGAGATACGCAGTATTTT. Protein: CASSSWIRRGDTQYF. The chain uses TRBV5-8 and TRBJ2-3; weak D call: TRBD2 (6 bases). Germline V CDR1 and CDR2: SGHTS, YDEGEE. The CDR3 runs 15 residues. The germline V and J ends were trimmed by 3 bases and 5 bases, with 16 bases remaining between them.